This entry lists 17 T cell receptor beta chains sequenced from one sample in a study of cytomegalovirus exposure and HLA in healthy donors. The PCR had 60 Vbeta and 13 Jbeta primers. This table comes from immunoSEQ multiplex PCR, and its TCRdb copy is limited to in-frame clones, with some not included. Of fewer than 150,000 clones in the sample, about 80% were seen once. Source material: PBMCs. All receptors derive from a male donor in good health and CMV-seronegative.

The sample holds a few counts of this clone. The chain has TRBV10-2 and TRBJ2-7, with TRBD1 as a possible D gene (6 bases). CDR3 length: 14 amino acids. The germline V gene has CDR1 WSHSY and CDR2 SAAADI. V was clipped by 4 bases and J by 0 bases, with 10 bases between them. The CDR3 DNA reads as TGCGCCAGCAGTGCCGGGACAAGCTCCTACGAGCAGTACTTC. This codes for CASSAGTSSYEQYF.

This clone was seen more than once but under ten times. The chain recombines TRBV7-3 with TRBJ2-3, with 11 bases lining up with TRBD2. The V gene end was trimmed by 5 bases and the J gene end by 5 bases; junction bases not matched to a gene: 6. CDR1 is SGHTA and CDR2 is FQGTGA in the germline V gene. The CDR3 sequence is 15 residues long. This chain's CDR3 is CASSTTSGGRDTQYF. In DNA, the CDR3 is TGTGCCAGCAGCACTACTAGCGGGGGCCGAGATACGCAGTATTTT.

The chain links TRBV2 to TRBJ1-5, with D possibly matching TRBD1 (5 bases). CDR1 and CDR2 from the germline V gene are SNHLY and FYNNEI. This CDR3 is 13 amino acids long. Trimming stripped 5 bases from V and 5 bases from J, with 10 bases between. The CDR3 DNA sequence: TGTGCCAGCAGTTTCACAGGAGATCAGCCCCAGCATTTT. Its translation: CASSFTGDQPQHF.

V gene TRBV5-1 combines with J gene TRBJ1-2; TRBD1 matches 7 bases. There are 13 residues in the CDR3. In germline, CDR1 is SGHRS, CDR2 YFSETQ. V shed 2 bases, J shed 6 bases, and the junction held 4 bases outside the gene matches. The CDR3 DNA reads as TGCGCCAGCAGCTTAACAGGGGTCGATGGCTACACCTTC. Protein sequence: CASSLTGVDGYTF.

The CDR3 nucleotides are TGCGCCAGCAGCCCCGACAGGGGGACCGGGGAGCTGTTTTTT. Its translation is CASSPDRGTGELFF. The chain carries TRBV4-1 and TRBJ2-2, with TRBD1 matching 9 bases. The germline V gene has CDR1 MGHRA and CDR2 YSYEKL. V was pared by 4 bases and J by 5 bases, with 2 bases of the junction left unmatched. This CDR3 region has 14 residues.

This clone showed up just once. This chain joins TRBV4-1 and TRBJ2-7, with 7 positions matching TRBD1. The V segment lost 3 bases and the J segment 4 bases; nucleotides outside the gene matches: 15. In germline, CDR1 is MGHRA, CDR2 YSYEKL. This CDR3 region has 17 residues. CDR3 sequence reads: CASSQGIQGVRGYEQYF. The CDR3 DNA reads as TGCGCCAGCAGCCAGGGTATCCAGGGGGTACGGGGATACGAGCAGTACTTC.

This chain joins TRBV6-1 and TRBJ1-5; TRBD1 agrees at 7 bases. The V gene's germline CDR1 is MNHNS and CDR2 SASEGT. V was clipped by 4 bases and J by 4 bases; unmatched bases: 7. The CDR3 length is 15 residues. The CDR3 sequence: CASSGFGTDNQPQHF. CDR3 DNA sequence: TGTGCCAGCAGTGGGTTCGGGACAGATAATCAGCCCCAGCATTTT.

This rearrangement joins TRBV6-5 to TRBJ1-2; D not certain. The germline CDR1 and CDR2 sequences are MNHEY and SVGAGI. The CDR3 is 14 amino acids. Between the trimmed V and J ends, which lost 2 bases and 1 base, there was a span of 8 bases. DNA for the CDR3: TGTGCCAGCAGTTACGCCGGGGATAACTATGGCTACACCTTC. Protein sequence: CASSYAGDNYGYTF.

The rearrangement uses TRBV2 and TRBJ2-3; 12 bases line up with TRBD2. The CDR3 spans 14 residues. V lost 6 bases and J lost 5; bases outside the gene matches: 3. CDR1 and CDR2 from the germline V gene are SNHLY and FYNNEI. CDR3 nucleotide sequence: TGTGCCAGCAGACTAGCGGGGGGCGTAGATACGCAGTATTTT. As protein: CASRLAGGVDTQYF.

The J gene is TRBJ2-5, the V gene TRBV25-1, with TRBD1 matching over 8 bases. V lost 6 bases and J lost 5; bases outside the gene matches: 8. CDR1 and CDR2 from the germline V gene are MGHDK and SYGVNS. The CDR3 runs to 14 residues. The CDR3 DNA is TGTGCCAGCAGGTCGACAGGGGTTTGGGAGACCCAGTACTTC. Protein sequence: CASRSTGVWETQYF.

This clone was seen only a few times. The chain couples TRBV5-1 to TRBJ2-5; 11 nucleotides align to TRBD1. The CDR3 spans 16 residues. V shed 0 bases and J 5 bases; nucleotides not matched to a gene: 6. Germline loops: CDR1 SGHRS, CDR2 YFSETQ. CDR3 loop: CASSLVSGTGGETQYF. The DNA for the CDR3 is TGCGCCAGCAGCTTGGTTTCTGGGACAGGGGGGGAGACCCAGTACTTC. Filled out from reference TRBV5-1 and TRBJ2-5, the complete variable domain reads KAGVTQTPRYLIKTRGQQVTLSCSPISGHRSVSWYQQTPGQGLQFLFEYFSETQRNKGNFPGRFSGRQFSNSRSEMNVSTLELGDSALYLCASSLVSGTGGETQYFGPGTRLLVL.

The chain carries TRBV7-2 and TRBJ2-7; D unresolved. Trimming stripped 2 bases from V and 5 bases from J, with 13 bases between. Germline V gene data show CDR1 as SGHTA and CDR2 as FQGNSA. The length of the CDR3 is 14 residues. The CDR3: CASSLNFGSDEQYF. For the CDR3, the DNA is TGTGCCAGCAGCTTAAATTTTGGCAGCGACGAGCAGTACTTC. Variable domain in full (rest from reference TRBV7-2 and TRBJ2-7): GAGVSQSPSNKVTEKGKDVELRCDPISGHTALYWYRQSLGQGLEFLIYFQGNSAPDKSGLPSDRFSAERTGGSVSTLTIQRTQQEDSAVYLCASSLNFGSDEQYFGPGTRLTVT.

The V gene is TRBV6-4, the J gene TRBJ1-4; D is perhaps TRBD1 (5 bases). There are 16 residues in the CDR3. Germline values: CDR1 MRHNA, CDR2 SNTAGT. Trimming shortened V by 4 bases and J by 6 bases, and 18 bases separated the two germline ends. CDR3 amino acids: CASSGLRERVDEKLFF. The CDR3 DNA reads TGTGCCAGCAGTGGCCTCAGGGAAAGGGTAGATGAAAAACTGTTTTTT.

This rearrangement joins TRBV6-6 to TRBJ1-5; 7 bases fit TRBD1. Germline V CDR1 and CDR2: MNHNY, SVGAGI (reference sequence). Trimming removed 5 bases from V and 7 bases from J; junction bases left unmatched: 5. The CDR3 runs to 13 residues. The DNA for the CDR3 is TGTGCCAGCAGTGACAGGGTCGAACAGCCCCAGCATTTT. This encodes CASSDRVEQPQHF.

This chain joins TRBV2 and TRBJ2-5; 7 bases match TRBD1. The closer fit of TRBJ2-7 to the DNA end suggests the J call may be wrong. Germline CDR1 SNHLY, CDR2 FYNNEI. CDR3 length: 14 residues. CDR3 amino acids: CASSQDRSSYEQYF. DNA of the CDR3: TGTGCCAGCAGTCAGGACAGGAGCTCCTACGAGCAGTACTTC.

The gene calls are TRBV5-4 and TRBJ1-1; a possible D gene is TRBD1 (5 bases). Trimming removed 0 bases at V and 3 bases at J, with 12 bases between. The CDR3 is 15 residues long. Germline CDR1 SGHNT, CDR2 YYREEE (reference sequence). The CDR3 spells CASSLGRGGYTEAFF. Here the CDR3 DNA reads TGTGCCAGCAGCTTGGGGCGGGGGGGATACACTGAAGCTTTCTTT.

V and J are TRBV7-3 and TRBJ2-1; TRBD2 aligns across 10 bases. Germline V gives CDR1 SGHTA, CDR2 FQGTGA. The CDR3 loop spans 16 amino acids. V lost 1 base to trimming and J lost 4 bases; unmatched junction nucleotides: 4. The CDR3 nucleotides are TGTGCCAGCAGCTTAATAACTAGCGGGGTTTACAATGAGCAGTTCTTC. Its protein is CASSLITSGVYNEQFF.